One and the same sample provided the 21 T cell receptor beta chains below, sequenced in a study of T cells in localized non-small cell lung cancer. TCRdb keeps only in-frame clones here, not all; method: immunoSEQ multiplex PCR. The repertoire holds about 74,000 clones, with around 84% as singletons. Sequenced here: peripheral blood, sampled before any cancer treatment. These receptors were obtained from a female donor older than 55 with stage I lung adenocarcinoma.

V usage is TRBV27 and J usage is TRBJ1-1, with TRBD1 matching over 9 bases. The CDR3 sequence is 17 residues long. With V trimmed by 2 bases and J by 1 base, 8 bases remained unmatched. Germline V gene data show CDR1 as MNHEY and CDR2 as SMNVEV (reference sequence). The DNA of the CDR3 is TGTGCCAGCAGTTTACGAACAGGGGGCTATCGGAACACTGAAGCTTTCTTT. It yields the protein CASSLRTGGYRNTEAFF.

The V call is TRBV5-1, the J call TRBJ2-7; D remains unclear. CDR1 is SGHRS, CDR2 YFSETQ, per germline. V shed 1 base and J shed 5 bases, with 13 bases lying between them. The CDR3 is 14 amino acids. CDR3 nucleotides: TGCGCCAGCAGCTTGAACTCTAGAACCCACGAGCAGTACTTC. Translation: CASSLNSRTHEQYF.

This clone is termed medium-sized (0.01 to 0.1%). The chain recombines TRBV25-1 with TRBJ1-4; no clear D. V lost 0 bases to trimming and J lost 7 bases, with 12 bases between them. Germline V lookup: CDR1 MGHDK, CDR2 SYGVNS. CDR3 length: 15 amino acids. The CDR3 nucleotides are TGTGCCAGCAGTGAATATTCGAGGCCGCCTGAAAAACTGTTTTTT. Translating gives CASSEYSRPPEKLFF.

The chain uses TRBV19 and TRBJ1-6, with D hard to call. The CDR3 has 13 residues. V lost 3 bases, J lost 11 bases, and 11 bases lay in between. Germline assignment: CDR1 LNHDA and CDR2 SQIVND (reference sequence). CDR3 region: CASSMQTRTPLHF. Here the CDR3 DNA reads TGTGCCAGTAGTATGCAAACGCGGACACCCCTCCACTTT.

The chain recombines TRBV7-6 with TRBJ2-2, with 16 bases that match TRBD2. Germline trimming cut 5 bases from V and 4 bases from J; bases unmatched to any gene: 10. This CDR3 has 19 residues. CDR1 is SGHVS and CDR2 is FNYEAQ in the germline V gene. The CDR3 bases are TGTGCCAGCAGCACCCCGGGACTAGCGGGAGGGCCGGGCACCGGGGAGCTGTTTTTT. Translation: CASSTPGLAGGPGTGELFF.

This clone was observed a single time. This chain uses TRBV9 with TRBJ2-2; D is ambiguous. Per germline, CDR1 SGDLS and CDR2 YYNGEE. The CDR3 has 16 residues. V was clipped by 0 bases and J by 0 bases, with 9 bases between them. CDR3 bases: TGTGCCAGCAGCGTAGAGTGGGCAGCGAACACCGGGGAGCTGTTTTTT. This encodes CASSVEWAANTGELFF. The whole variable domain, filled in from reference TRBV9 and TRBJ2-2, reads DSGVTQTPKHLITATGQRVTLRCSPRSGDLSVYWYQQSLDQGLQFLIQYYNGEERAKGNILERFSAQQFPDLHSELNLSSLELGDSALYFCASSVEWAANTGELFFGEGSRLTVL.

The chain uses TRBV7-3 and TRBJ1-1, with D perhaps matching TRBD1 (6 bases). The CDR3 contains 13 residues. Germline V gene data show CDR1 as SGHTA and CDR2 as FQGTGA. Trimming took off 5 bases at V and 14 bases at J, with 21 bases between the two ends. DNA of the CDR3: TGTGCCAGCAGCCCGGGGGCTTTCGACCGGTGGTTCTTT. Its translation is CASSPGAFDRWFF.

This sequence joins TRBV19 and TRBJ2-3; TRBD1 matches at 7 bases. Germline CDR1 LNHDA, CDR2 SQIVND (reference sequence). Trimming at V came to 3 bases and at J to 9 bases, leaving 3 bases not matched to a gene. The CDR3 extends over 12 amino acids. In DNA form, the CDR3 reads TGTGCCAGTAGTATTCGACAGGGCACGCAGTATTTT. Translated: CASSIRQGTQYF.

The chain recombines TRBV18 with TRBJ2-7; D not certain. There are 15 residues in the CDR3. Trimming removed 1 base at V and 5 bases at J, with 15 bases between. Germline V gives CDR1 KGHSH, CDR2 LQKENI. CDR3 bases: TGTGCCAGCTCACCACAGGGAATTGGCCGGGACGAGCAGTACTTC. Its translation is CASSPQGIGRDEQYF. The full variable domain, completed using reference TRBV18 and TRBJ2-7, is NAGVMQNPRHLVRRRGQEARLRCSPMKGHSHVYWYRQLPEEGLKFMVYLQKENIIDESGMPKERFSAEFPKEGPSILRIQQVVRGDSAAYFCASSPQGIGRDEQYFGPGTRLTVT.

The rearrangement uses TRBV5-4 and TRBJ2-2, with D possibly matching TRBD2 (6 bases). The CDR3 extends over 15 amino acids. V lost 1 base, J lost 5 bases, and 12 bases lay in between. The germline CDR1 and CDR2 sequences are SGHNT and YYREEE (reference sequence). CDR3 in amino acids: CASSLKSGETGELFF. The CDR3 nucleotides read TGTGCCAGCAGCTTGAAGTCGGGAGAGACCGGGGAGCTGTTTTTT.

V gene TRBV4-1 combines with J gene TRBJ1-3; no reliable D call. The CDR3 is made up of 16 amino acids. V dropped 6 bases and J dropped 4 bases, with 19 bases sitting between them. Germline V gene data show CDR1 as MGHRA and CDR2 as YSYEKL. The CDR3 nucleotides read TGCGCCAGCAGACAGCAATCCGGCCGACGGGGAAACACCATATATTTT. The encoded protein is CASRQQSGRRGNTIYF.

The rearrangement uses TRBV19 and TRBJ2-5; D ambiguous. The germline CDR1 and CDR2 sequences are LNHDA and SQIVND (reference sequence). V gave up 8 bases and J gave up 3 bases, with 16 bases separating them. This CDR3 contains 14 residues. CDR3 sequence (DNA): TGTGCCAGTTCTACTGGCGGAGCGAAAGAGACCCAGTACTTC. Its translation: CASSTGGAKETQYF.

The CDR3 sequence is CASSLDRSSKLFF. In DNA, the CDR3 is TGTGCCAGCAGCTTAGACAGGTCCAGCAAACTGTTTTTT. V usage is TRBV11-3 and J usage is TRBJ1-4; D uncertain. V was cut by 0 bases and J by 11 bases, with 10 bases left in between. This CDR3 comprises 13 residues. The germline V gene encodes CDR1 SGHNT and CDR2 YENEEA.

This sequence joins TRBV21-1 and TRBJ2-7; no DNA check was done on the table's D call, TRBD1. TRBV21-1 is tagged as a pseudogene. The CDR3 runs to 14 residues. The chain's CDR3 is CASSPRASLYEQYF. The DNA for the CDR3 is TGTGCCAGCAGCCCCAGGGCCAGCCTCTACGAGCAGTACTTC.

This clone has ten or more counts. V and J are TRBV7-9 and TRBJ2-1; 10 positions match TRBD2. V was clipped by 5 bases and J by 3 bases; unmatched bases: 13. Germline V gene lookup returns CDR1 SEHNR and CDR2 FQNEAQ (reference sequence). The CDR3 spans 18 residues. The CDR3 is CASSLHYQLAGIYNEQFF. The CDR3 coding sequence is TGTGCCAGCAGCCTACATTATCAACTAGCGGGAATCTACAATGAGCAGTTCTTC.

This chain uses TRBV19 with TRBJ1-3; D call uncertain. This CDR3 is built from 14 residues. Trimming stripped 5 bases from V and 0 bases from J, with 8 bases between. In germline, CDR1 is LNHDA, CDR2 SQIVND (reference sequence). CDR3 amino acids: CASSVQSSGNTIYF. The CDR3 DNA sequence: TGTGCCAGTAGTGTACAGAGCTCTGGAAACACCATATATTTT.

V usage is TRBV7-8 and J usage is TRBJ1-5, with 7 positions matching TRBD1. This CDR3 is 14 amino acids long. The V and J ends lost 2 bases and 4 bases, in that order; junction bases with no gene match: 2. The germline V gene encodes CDR1 SGHVS and CDR2 FQNEAQ. Here the CDR3 reads CASSLLQGNQPQHF. The CDR3 DNA reads TGTGCCAGCAGCTTATTACAGGGGAATCAGCCCCAGCATTTT.

The chain employs TRBV5-4 and TRBJ1-2; tentative D call: TRBD1 (6 bases). The germline V and J ends were trimmed by 3 bases and 8 bases, with 17 bases remaining between them. From germline, CDR1 is SGHNT and CDR2 YYREEE (reference sequence). The CDR3 covers 14 residues. CDR3 sequence (DNA): TGTGCCAGCAGCTCCGGGACACCAAGGAAGGGCTACACCTTC. This codes for CASSSGTPRKGYTF.

This chain links TRBV19 with TRBJ1-5; 8 bases align to TRBD1. Germline V gives CDR1 LNHDA, CDR2 SQIVND (reference sequence). The CDR3 runs 17 residues. The V segment lost 3 bases and the J segment 1 base; nucleotides outside the gene matches: 8. The CDR3 nucleotides are TGTGCCAGTAGTATCAGGACAGGGATTGGGAGCAATCAGCCCCAGCATTTT. This translates into CASSIRTGIGSNQPQHF. The variable domain in full, with the rest retrieved from reference TRBV19 and TRBJ1-5, is DGGITQSPKYLFRKEGQNVTLSCEQNLNHDAMYWYRQDPGQGLRLIYYSQIVNDFQKGDIAEGYSVSREKKESFPLTVTSAQKNPTAFYLCASSIRTGIGSNQPQHFGDGTRLSIL.

The gene calls are TRBV5-6 and TRBJ1-3; D gene unclear. The CDR3 is 14 amino acids. V was trimmed by 2 bases and J by 0 bases, leaving 6 bases between them. In germline, CDR1 is SGHDT, CDR2 YYEEEE. This chain's CDR3 is CASSLDPSGNTIYF. CDR3 sequence (DNA): TGTGCCAGCAGCTTAGATCCCTCTGGAAACACCATATATTTT.

The chain couples TRBV5-6 to TRBJ2-1; 7 nucleotides align to TRBD1. The V gene end was trimmed by 4 bases and the J gene end by 2 bases; junction bases not matched to a gene: 9. The CDR3 is 16 residues long. Germline-derived CDR1 and CDR2 are SGHDT and YYEEEE. CDR3 sequence: CASSPQGQLTYNEQFF. CDR3 coding DNA: TGTGCCAGCAGCCCACAGGGACAGCTAACCTACAATGAGCAGTTCTTC.